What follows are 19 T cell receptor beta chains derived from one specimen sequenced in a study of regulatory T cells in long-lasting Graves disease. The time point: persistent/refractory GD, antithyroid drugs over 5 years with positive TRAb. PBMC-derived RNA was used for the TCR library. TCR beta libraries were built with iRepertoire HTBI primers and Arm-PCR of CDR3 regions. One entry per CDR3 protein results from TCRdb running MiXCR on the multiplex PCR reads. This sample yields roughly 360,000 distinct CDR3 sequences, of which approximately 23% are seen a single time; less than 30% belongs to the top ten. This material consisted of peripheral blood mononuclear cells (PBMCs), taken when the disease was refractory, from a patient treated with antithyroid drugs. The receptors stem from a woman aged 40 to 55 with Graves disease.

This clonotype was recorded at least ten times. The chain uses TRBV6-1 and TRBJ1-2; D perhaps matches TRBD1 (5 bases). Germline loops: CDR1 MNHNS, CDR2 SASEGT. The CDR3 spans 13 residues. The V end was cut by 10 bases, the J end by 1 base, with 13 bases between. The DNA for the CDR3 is TGTGCCACCATTCGTGGGGGTAACTATGGCTACACCTTC. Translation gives CATIRGGNYGYTF.

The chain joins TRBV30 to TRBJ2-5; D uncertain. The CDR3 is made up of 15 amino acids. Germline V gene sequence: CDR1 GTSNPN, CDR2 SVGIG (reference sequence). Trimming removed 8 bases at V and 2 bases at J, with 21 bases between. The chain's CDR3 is CALNPWAGGQETQYF. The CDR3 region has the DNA TGTGCCCTCAATCCCTGGGCAGGTGGACAAGAGACCCAGTACTTC. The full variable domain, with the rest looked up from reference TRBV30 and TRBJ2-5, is SQTIHQWPATLVQPVGSPLSLECTVEGTSNPNLYWYRQAAGRGLQLLFYSVGIGQISSEVPQNLSASRPQDRQFILSSKKLLLSDSGFYLCALNPWAGGQETQYFGPGTRLLVL.

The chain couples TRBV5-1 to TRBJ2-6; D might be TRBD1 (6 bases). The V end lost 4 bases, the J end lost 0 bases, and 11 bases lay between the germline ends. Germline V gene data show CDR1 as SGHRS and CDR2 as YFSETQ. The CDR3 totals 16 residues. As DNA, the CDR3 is TGCGCCAGCAGCCCGGGACACCGCTCTGGGGCCAACGTCCTGACTTTC. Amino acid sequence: CASSPGHRSGANVLTF. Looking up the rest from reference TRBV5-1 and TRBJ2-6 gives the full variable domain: KAGVTQTPRYLIKTRGQQVTLSCSPISGHRSVSWYQQTPGQGLQFLFEYFSETQRNKGNFPGRFSGRQFSNSRSEMNVSTLELGDSALYLCASSPGHRSGANVLTFGAGSRLTVL.

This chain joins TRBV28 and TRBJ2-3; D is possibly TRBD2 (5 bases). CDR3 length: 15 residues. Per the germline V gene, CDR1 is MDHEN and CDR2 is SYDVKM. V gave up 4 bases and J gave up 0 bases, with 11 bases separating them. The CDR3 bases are TGTGCCAGCAGTTGGCCCTGGACTAGCACAGATACGCAGTATTTT. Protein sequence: CASSWPWTSTDTQYF.

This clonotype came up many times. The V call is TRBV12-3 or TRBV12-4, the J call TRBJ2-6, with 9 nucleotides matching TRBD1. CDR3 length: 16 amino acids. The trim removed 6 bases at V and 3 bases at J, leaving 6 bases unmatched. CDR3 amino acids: CASSTGGAFGANVLTF. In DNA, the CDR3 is TGTGCCAGCAGCACAGGGGGCGCCTTTGGGGCCAACGTCCTGACTTTC.

CDR3 nucleotides: TGTGCCAGCAAGAAACCGGGCCCTAAATTCGACGAGCAGTACTTC. Translating gives CASKKPGPKFDEQYF. The V call is TRBV6-1, the J call TRBJ2-7; D not resolved. The CDR3 covers 15 residues. The ends were cut back, 7 bases at V and 5 bases at J, with 21 bases in the middle. Germline assignment: CDR1 MNHNS and CDR2 SASEGT.

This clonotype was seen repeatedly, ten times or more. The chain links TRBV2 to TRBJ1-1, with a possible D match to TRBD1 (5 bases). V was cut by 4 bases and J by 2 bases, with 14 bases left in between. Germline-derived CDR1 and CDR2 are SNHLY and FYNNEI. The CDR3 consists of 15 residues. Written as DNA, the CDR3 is TGTGCCAGCAGTGCAGGGCCCTACACTAACACTGAAGCTTTCTTT. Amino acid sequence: CASSAGPYTNTEAFF.

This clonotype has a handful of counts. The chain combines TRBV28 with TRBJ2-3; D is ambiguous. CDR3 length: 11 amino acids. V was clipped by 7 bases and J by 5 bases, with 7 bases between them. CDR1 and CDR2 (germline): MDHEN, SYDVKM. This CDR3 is CASTQLDTQYF. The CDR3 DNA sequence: TGTGCCAGCACCCAACTAGATACGCAGTATTTT.

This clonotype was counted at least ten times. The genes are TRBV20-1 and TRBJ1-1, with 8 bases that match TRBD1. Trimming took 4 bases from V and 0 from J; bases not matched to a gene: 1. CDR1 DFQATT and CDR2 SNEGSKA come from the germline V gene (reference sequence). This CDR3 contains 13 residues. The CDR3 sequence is CSATDRVNTEAFF. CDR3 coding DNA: TGCAGTGCTACGGACAGGGTGAACACTGAAGCTTTCTTT.

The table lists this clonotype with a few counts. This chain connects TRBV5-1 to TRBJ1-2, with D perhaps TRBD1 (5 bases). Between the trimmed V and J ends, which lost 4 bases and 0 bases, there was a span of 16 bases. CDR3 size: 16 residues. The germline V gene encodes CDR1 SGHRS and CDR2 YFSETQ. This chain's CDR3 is CASSLPGRTSNYGYTF. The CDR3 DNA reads TGCGCCAGCAGCCTACCCGGACGGACATCTAACTATGGCTACACCTTC.

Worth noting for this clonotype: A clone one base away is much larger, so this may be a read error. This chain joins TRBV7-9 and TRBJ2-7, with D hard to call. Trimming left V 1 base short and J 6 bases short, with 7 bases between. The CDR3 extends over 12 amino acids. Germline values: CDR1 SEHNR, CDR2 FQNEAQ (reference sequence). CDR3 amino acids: CASSLEPCEQYF. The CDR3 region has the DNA TGTGCCAGCAGCTTAGAACCCTGCGAGCAGTACTTC.

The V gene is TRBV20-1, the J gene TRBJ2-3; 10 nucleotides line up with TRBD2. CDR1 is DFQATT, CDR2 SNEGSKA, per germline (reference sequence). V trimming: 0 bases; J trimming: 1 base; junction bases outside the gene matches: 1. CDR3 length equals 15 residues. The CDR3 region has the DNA TGCAGTGCTAGAGAAACTAGCGGGGGCACAGATACGCAGTATTTT. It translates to CSARETSGGTDTQYF.

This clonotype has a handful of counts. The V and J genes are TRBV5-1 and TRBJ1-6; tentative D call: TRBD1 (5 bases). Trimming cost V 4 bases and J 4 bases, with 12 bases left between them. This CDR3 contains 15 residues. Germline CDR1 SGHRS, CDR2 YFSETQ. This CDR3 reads CASSTGPYYNSPLHF. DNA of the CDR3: TGCGCCAGCAGCACGGGACCCTATTATAATTCACCCCTCCACTTT.

CDR3 sequence (DNA): TGCAGCGTTGGACGGACTAGCGGGATAAGAGAGACCCAGTACTTC. Residues: CSVGRTSGIRETQYF. The chain joins TRBV29-1 to TRBJ2-5, with 12 nucleotides matching TRBD2. The V segment lost 4 bases and the J segment 4 bases; nucleotides outside the gene matches: 7. Germline V gene data show CDR1 as SQVTM and CDR2 as ANQGSEA. CDR3 length equals 15 residues.

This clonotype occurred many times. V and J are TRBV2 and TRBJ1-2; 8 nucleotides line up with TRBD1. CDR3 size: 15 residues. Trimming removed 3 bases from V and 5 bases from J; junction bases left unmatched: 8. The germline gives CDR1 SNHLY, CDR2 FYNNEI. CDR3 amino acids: CASSDRTGRWYGYTF. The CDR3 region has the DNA TGTGCCAGCAGTGACAGGACAGGGCGTTGGTATGGCTACACCTTC.

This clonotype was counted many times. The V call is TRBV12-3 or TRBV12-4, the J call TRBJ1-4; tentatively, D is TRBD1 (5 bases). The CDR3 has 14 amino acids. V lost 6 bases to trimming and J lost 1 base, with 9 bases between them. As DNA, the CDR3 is TGTGCCAGCAGCTCCAGGGTAACTAATGAAAAACTGTTTTTT. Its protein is CASSSRVTNEKLFF.

The CDR3 here is CASSRGPLQGPRVNEKLFF. The CDR3 DNA sequence: TGTGCCAGCAGCAGAGGCCCTTTACAGGGCCCAAGGGTTAATGAAAAACTGTTTTTT. The rearrangement links TRBV7-9 to TRBJ1-4; tentative D call: TRBD1 (6 bases). Germline V gene sequence: CDR1 SEHNR, CDR2 FQNEAQ (reference sequence). Trimming shortened V by 5 bases and J by 4 bases, and 26 bases separated the two germline ends. The length of the CDR3 is 19 residues.

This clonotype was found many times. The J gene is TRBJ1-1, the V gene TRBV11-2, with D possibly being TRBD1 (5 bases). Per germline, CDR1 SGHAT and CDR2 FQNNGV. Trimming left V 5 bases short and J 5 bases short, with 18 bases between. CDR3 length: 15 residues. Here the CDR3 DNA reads TGTGCCAGCAGCCAATTTTCCGCGGAGGGGACTGAAGCTTTCTTT. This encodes CASSQFSAEGTEAFF.

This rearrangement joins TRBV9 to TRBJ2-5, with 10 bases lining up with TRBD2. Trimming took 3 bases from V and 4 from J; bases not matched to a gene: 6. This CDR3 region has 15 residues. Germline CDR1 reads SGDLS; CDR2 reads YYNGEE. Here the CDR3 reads CASSASGRDLETQYF. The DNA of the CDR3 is TGTGCCAGCAGCGCGAGCGGGAGGGATCTAGAGACCCAGTACTTC.